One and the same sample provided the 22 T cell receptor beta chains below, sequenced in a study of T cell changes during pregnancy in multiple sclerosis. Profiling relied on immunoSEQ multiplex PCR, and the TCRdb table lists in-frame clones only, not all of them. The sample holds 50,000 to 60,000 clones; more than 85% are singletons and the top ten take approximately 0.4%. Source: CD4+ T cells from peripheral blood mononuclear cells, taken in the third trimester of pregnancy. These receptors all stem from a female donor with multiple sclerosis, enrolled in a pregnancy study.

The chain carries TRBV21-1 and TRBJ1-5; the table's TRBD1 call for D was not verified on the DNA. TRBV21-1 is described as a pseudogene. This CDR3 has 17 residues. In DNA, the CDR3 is TGTGCCAGCAGCAAATCTAGGGGTATTGATAGCAAACAGCCCCAGCATTTT. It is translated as CASSKSRGIDSKQPQHF.

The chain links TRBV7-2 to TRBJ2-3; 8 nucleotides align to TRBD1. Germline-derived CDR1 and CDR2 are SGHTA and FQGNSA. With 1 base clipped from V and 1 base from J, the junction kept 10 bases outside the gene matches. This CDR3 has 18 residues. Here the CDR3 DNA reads TGTGCCAGCAGCTTAGGAGCGGGCAGGGGGCGCGGCACAGATACGCAGTATTTT. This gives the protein CASSLGAGRGRGTDTQYF.

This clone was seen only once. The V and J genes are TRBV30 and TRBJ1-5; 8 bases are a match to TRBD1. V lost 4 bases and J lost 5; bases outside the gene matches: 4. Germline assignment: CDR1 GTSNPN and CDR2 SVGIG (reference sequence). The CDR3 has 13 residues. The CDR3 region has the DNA TGTGCCTGGACGCCGACAGGGGATCAGCCCCAGCATTTT. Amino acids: CAWTPTGDQPQHF.

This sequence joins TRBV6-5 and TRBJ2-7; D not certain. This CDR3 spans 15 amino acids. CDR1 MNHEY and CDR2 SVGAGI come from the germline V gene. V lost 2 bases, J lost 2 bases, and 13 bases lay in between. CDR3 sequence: CASSYTDTLTYEQYF. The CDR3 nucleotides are TGTGCCAGCAGTTACACAGACACACTGACCTACGAGCAGTACTTC.

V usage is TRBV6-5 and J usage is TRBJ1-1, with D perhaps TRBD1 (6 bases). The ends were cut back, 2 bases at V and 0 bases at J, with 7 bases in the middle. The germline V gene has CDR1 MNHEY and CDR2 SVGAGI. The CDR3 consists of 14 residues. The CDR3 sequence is CASSYDRLNTEAFF. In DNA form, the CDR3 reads TGTGCCAGCAGTTACGACAGGCTGAACACTGAAGCTTTCTTT.

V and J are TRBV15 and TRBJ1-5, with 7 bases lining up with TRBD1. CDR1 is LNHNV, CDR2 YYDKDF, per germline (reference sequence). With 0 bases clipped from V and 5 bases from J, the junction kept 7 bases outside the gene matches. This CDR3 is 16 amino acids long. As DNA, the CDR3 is TGTGCCACCAGCAGAGAGATACAGGGGTGGGATCAGCCCCAGCATTTT. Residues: CATSREIQGWDQPQHF.

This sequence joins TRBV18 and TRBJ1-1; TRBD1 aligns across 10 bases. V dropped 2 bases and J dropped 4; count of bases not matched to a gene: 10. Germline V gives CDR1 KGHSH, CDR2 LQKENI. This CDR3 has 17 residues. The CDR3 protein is CASSPSDPGTGVTEAFF. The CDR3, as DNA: TGTGCCAGCTCACCATCAGATCCCGGGACAGGGGTCACTGAAGCTTTCTTT.

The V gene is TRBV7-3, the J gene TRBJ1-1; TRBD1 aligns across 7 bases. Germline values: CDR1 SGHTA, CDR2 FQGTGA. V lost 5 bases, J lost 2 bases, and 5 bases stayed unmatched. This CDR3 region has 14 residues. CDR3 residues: CASSPRTGNTEAFF. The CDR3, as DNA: TGTGCCAGCAGCCCACGGACAGGAAACACTGAAGCTTTCTTT.

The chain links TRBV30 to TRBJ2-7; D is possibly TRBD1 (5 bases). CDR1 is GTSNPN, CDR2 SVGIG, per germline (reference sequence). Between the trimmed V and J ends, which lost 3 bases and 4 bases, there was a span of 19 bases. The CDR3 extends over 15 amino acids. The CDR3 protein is CAWSGSRLGAYEQYF. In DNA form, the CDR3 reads TGTGCCTGGAGCGGGTCGCGGCTAGGGGCATACGAGCAGTACTTC.

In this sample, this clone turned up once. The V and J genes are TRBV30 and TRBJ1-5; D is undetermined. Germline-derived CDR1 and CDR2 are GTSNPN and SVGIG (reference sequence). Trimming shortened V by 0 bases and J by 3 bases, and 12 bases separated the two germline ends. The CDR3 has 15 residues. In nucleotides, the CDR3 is TGTGCCTGGAGTGTAACAGATTTAATCAATCAGCCCCAGCATTTT. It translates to CAWSVTDLINQPQHF.

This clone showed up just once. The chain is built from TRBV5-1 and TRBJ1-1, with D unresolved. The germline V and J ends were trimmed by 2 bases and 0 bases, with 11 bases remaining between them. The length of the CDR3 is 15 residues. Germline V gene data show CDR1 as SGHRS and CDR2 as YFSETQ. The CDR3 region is CASSFSTAMNTEAFF. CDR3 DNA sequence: TGCGCCAGCAGCTTTTCGACTGCCATGAACACTGAAGCTTTCTTT. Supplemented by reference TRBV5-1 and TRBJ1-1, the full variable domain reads KAGVTQTPRYLIKTRGQQVTLSCSPISGHRSVSWYQQTPGQGLQFLFEYFSETQRNKGNFPGRFSGRQFSNSRSEMNVSTLELGDSALYLCASSFSTAMNTEAFFGQGTRLTVV.

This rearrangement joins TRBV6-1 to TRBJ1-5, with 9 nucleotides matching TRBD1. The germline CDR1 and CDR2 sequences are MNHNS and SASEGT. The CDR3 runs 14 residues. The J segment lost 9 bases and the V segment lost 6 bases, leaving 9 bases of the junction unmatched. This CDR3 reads CASRPGQGLGPQHF. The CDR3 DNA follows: TGTGCCAGCAGACCGGGACAGGGCCTTGGGCCCCAGCATTTT.

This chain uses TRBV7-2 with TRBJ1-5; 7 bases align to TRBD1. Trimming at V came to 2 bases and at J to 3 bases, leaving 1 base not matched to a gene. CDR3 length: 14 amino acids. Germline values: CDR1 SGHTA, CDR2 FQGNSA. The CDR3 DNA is TGTGCCAGCAGCTTAACAGGGGCCAATCAGCCCCAGCATTTT. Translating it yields CASSLTGANQPQHF. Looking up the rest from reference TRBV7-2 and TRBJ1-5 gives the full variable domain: GAGVSQSPSNKVTEKGKDVELRCDPISGHTALYWYRQSLGQGLEFLIYFQGNSAPDKSGLPSDRFSAERTGGSVSTLTIQRTQQEDSAVYLCASSLTGANQPQHFGDGTRLSIL.

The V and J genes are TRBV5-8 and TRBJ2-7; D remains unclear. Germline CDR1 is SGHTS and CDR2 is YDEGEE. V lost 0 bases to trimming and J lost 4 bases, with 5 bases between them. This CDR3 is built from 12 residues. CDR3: CASSLVKYEQYF. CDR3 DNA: TGTGCCAGCAGCTTGGTTAAATACGAGCAGTACTTC.

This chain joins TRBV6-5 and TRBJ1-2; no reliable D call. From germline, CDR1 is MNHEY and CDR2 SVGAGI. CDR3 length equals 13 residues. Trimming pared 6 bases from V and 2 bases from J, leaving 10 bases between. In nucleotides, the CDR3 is TGTGCCAGCAGGACCGAGGGAAACTATGGCTACACCTTC. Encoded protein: CASRTEGNYGYTF.

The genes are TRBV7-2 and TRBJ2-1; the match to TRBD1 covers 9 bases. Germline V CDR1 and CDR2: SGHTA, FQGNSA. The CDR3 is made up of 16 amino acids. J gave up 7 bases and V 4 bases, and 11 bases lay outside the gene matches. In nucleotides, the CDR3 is TGTGCCAGCAGCTCGCCATCGGGACAGGGCATTAATGAGCAGTTCTTC. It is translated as CASSSPSGQGINEQFF.

CDR3 coding DNA: TGTGCCTGGAGCTCTAACTATGGCTACACCTTC. It encodes CAWSSNYGYTF. J is TRBJ1-2 and V is TRBV30; unclear D gene. Germline-derived CDR1 and CDR2 are GTSNPN and SVGIG (reference sequence). This CDR3 is built from 11 residues. Trimming took off 3 bases at V and 0 bases at J, with 2 bases between the two ends.

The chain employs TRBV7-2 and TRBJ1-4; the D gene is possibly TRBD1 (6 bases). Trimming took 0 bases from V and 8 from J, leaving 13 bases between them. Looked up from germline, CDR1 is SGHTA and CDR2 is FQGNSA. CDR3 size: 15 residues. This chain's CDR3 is CASSLAGGAPEKLFF. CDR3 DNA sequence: TGTGCCAGCAGCTTAGCGGGGGGGGCGCCGGAAAAACTGTTTTTT.

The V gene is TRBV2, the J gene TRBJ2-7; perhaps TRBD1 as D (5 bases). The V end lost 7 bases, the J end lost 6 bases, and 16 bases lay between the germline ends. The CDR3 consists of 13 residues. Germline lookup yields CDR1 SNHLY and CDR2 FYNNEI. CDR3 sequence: CASIRDRAFEQYF. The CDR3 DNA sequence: TGTGCCAGCATCCGCGACAGAGCTTTCGAGCAGTACTTC.

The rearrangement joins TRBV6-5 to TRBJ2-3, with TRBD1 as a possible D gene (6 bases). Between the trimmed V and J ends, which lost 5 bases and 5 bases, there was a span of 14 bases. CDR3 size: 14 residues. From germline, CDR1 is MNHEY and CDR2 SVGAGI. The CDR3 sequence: CASSAIQGIDTQYF. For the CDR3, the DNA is TGTGCCAGCAGTGCGATTCAGGGGATAGATACGCAGTATTTT.

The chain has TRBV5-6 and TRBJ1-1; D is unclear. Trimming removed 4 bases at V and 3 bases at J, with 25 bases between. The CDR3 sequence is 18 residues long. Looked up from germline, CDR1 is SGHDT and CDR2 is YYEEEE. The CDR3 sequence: CASSPLFGRIVRDTEAFF. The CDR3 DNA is TGTGCCAGCAGCCCTCTTTTTGGGAGAATCGTGCGGGACACTGAAGCTTTCTTT.

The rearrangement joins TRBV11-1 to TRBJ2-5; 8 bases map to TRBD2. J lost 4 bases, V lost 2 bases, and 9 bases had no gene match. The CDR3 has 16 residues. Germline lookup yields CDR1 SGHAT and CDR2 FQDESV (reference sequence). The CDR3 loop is CASSLWPAGVGETQYF. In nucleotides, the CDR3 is TGTGCCAGCAGCTTATGGCCAGCGGGAGTGGGAGAGACCCAGTACTTC.